This entry lists 13 T cell receptor beta chains sequenced from one sample in a study of blood T cells in healthy people across ages. Next came a second PCR, run for about 6 to 11 cycles, which used a sample-barcoded 5' primer along with a J-beta primer mix. TCRdb used MiXCR to reprocess the 5' RACE reads, holding one entry per CDR3 protein. The table has approximately 780,000 distinct CDR3 sequences, more than 25% seen once. The same data also went into a second study, on T cells of mothers and their children.

Sequenced input: blood. The receptors derive from a boy under 18 in good health.

The rearrangement uses TRBV28 and TRBJ1-2; D is uncertain. CDR1 is MDHEN, CDR2 SYDVKM, per germline. The length of the CDR3 is 13 residues. The ends were cut back, 5 bases at V and 5 bases at J, with 12 bases in the middle. The CDR3 region has the DNA TGTGCCAGCAGTCTAGAAACTTATTATGGCTACACCTTC. Its translation is CASSLETYYGYTF.

This clonotype showed up just a few times. The gene calls are TRBV12-3 or TRBV12-4 and TRBJ1-1; weak D call: TRBD1 (5 bases). Deletions cut 6 bases from V and 1 base from J, with 21 bases between. This CDR3 is 17 amino acids long. CDR3 sequence reads: CASRHSETGVGNTEAFF. DNA of the CDR3: TGTGCCAGCAGGCACAGCGAGACGGGGGTTGGGAACACTGAAGCTTTCTTT.

This clonotype turned up a few times. The CDR3 region is CSFPGTSGGETQYF. In nucleotides, the CDR3 is TGCAGTTTCCCCGGGACTAGCGGGGGAGAGACCCAGTACTTC. The rearrangement links TRBV20-1 to TRBJ2-5; TRBD2 aligns across 14 bases. The CDR3 is 14 amino acids. V was clipped by 8 bases and J by 4 bases; unmatched bases: 6. Germline V gives CDR1 DFQATT, CDR2 SNEGSKA (reference sequence).

As regards this clonotype: As the CDR3 is not closed by the conserved phenylalanine or tryptophan, this likely results from a read error. The V call is TRBV5-1, the J call TRBJ1-2; D possibly corresponds to TRBD1 (6 bases). V lost 7 bases to trimming and J lost 6 bases, with 19 bases between them. The CDR3 consists of 14 residues. Germline assignment: CDR1 SGHRS and CDR2 YFSETQ. The CDR3 DNA is TGCGCCAGCTCTGGGGGCGCAGGGATACATGGCTACACCTTA. It encodes CASSGGAGIHGYTL.

The table lists this clonotype with a few counts. V gene TRBV19 combines with J gene TRBJ2-5, with D possibly matching TRBD2 (5 bases). The end of the DNA aligns better with TRBJ2-1, so the J call may be wrong. CDR1 LNHDA and CDR2 SQIVND come from the germline V gene (reference sequence). CDR3 length: 14 amino acids. The CDR3 region has the DNA TGTGCCAGTGGGCGGGTCCTATCATACGATGAGCAGTTCTTC. Its translation is CASGRVLSYDEQFF.

The gene calls are TRBV6-5 and TRBJ1-3; possibly TRBD1 for D (5 bases). The CDR3 consists of 15 residues. V lost 6 bases and J 0 bases, leaving 12 bases between the germline ends. Germline V gene data show CDR1 as MNHEY and CDR2 as SVGAGI. CDR3 bases: TGTGCCAGCAGCAGGGAATCAGCCTCTGGAAACACCATATATTTT. Translation: CASSRESASGNTIYF.

This clonotype has a count of ten or more. The V call is TRBV7-9, the J call TRBJ1-5; 7 bases match TRBD1. Losses at the gene ends were 3 bases for V and 2 bases for J; bases not matched to a gene: 7. Per germline, CDR1 SEHNR and CDR2 FQNEAQ (reference sequence). The CDR3 spans 16 residues. The CDR3 reads CASSFSRGSGNQPQHF. CDR3 DNA sequence: TGTGCCAGCAGCTTCTCCAGGGGGTCGGGCAATCAGCCCCAGCATTTT.

V usage is TRBV29-1 and J usage is TRBJ1-3; 7 positions agree with TRBD1. The CDR3 totals 12 residues. In germline, CDR1 is SQVTM, CDR2 ANQGSEA. The V and J ends lost 4 bases and 4 bases, in that order; junction bases with no gene match: 1. The CDR3 region has the DNA TGCAGCGTTGGACAGGGCGGAAACACCATATATTTT. Protein product: CSVGQGGNTIYF.

This clonotype was found a few times. The rearrangement links TRBV27 to TRBJ2-6; D is unclear. Trimming pared 4 bases from V and 4 bases from J, leaving 8 bases between. The germline CDR1 and CDR2 sequences are MNHEY and SMNVEV (reference sequence). This CDR3 comprises 14 residues. The CDR3 protein is CASSWFAGANVLTF. The CDR3 DNA reads TGTGCCAGCAGTTGGTTCGCCGGGGCCAACGTCCTGACTTTC.

The chain uses TRBV5-5 and TRBJ2-1; weak D call: TRBD1 (5 bases). This CDR3 is 16 amino acids long. The germline V gene has CDR1 SGHKS and CDR2 YYEKEE (reference sequence). Trimming shortened V by 0 bases and J by 0 bases, and 10 bases separated the two germline ends. The chain's CDR3 is CASSLDRSSSYNEQFF. In DNA form, the CDR3 reads TGTGCCAGCAGCTTGGACAGGTCGAGCTCCTACAATGAGCAGTTCTTC.

This clonotype turned up a few times. The chain recombines TRBV7-9 with TRBJ2-7, with D possibly being TRBD1 or TRBD2 (5 bases each). The CDR3 is made up of 14 amino acids. CDR1 is SEHNR, CDR2 FQNEAQ, per germline (reference sequence). V lost 0 bases, J lost 3 bases, and 9 bases lay in between. For the CDR3, the DNA is TGTGCCAGCAGCTTAGCAGGGGAGCGCTACGAGCAGTACTTC. This translates into CASSLAGERYEQYF.

The rearrangement links TRBV20-1 to TRBJ2-5, with TRBD1 matching 7 bases. Germline loops: CDR1 DFQATT, CDR2 SNEGSKA (reference sequence). The trim removed 3 bases at V and 2 bases at J, leaving 9 bases unmatched. The CDR3 is made up of 15 amino acids. This CDR3 reads CSASLPGRGQETQYF. The CDR3 DNA reads TGCAGTGCTAGCTTACCCGGCAGGGGGCAAGAGACCCAGTACTTC.

Comment on this clonotype: The germline gene is not matched at one end of the junction; a read error may be the cause. The chain's CDR3 is CSVDRDGEQNF. In nucleotides, the CDR3 is TGCAGCGTTGACCGGGACGGGGAGCAGAACTTC. The V and J genes are TRBV29-1 and TRBJ2-5, with D possibly being TRBD1 or TRBD2 (5 bases each). Germline CDR1 SQVTM, CDR2 ANQGSEA. This CDR3 is built from 11 residues.